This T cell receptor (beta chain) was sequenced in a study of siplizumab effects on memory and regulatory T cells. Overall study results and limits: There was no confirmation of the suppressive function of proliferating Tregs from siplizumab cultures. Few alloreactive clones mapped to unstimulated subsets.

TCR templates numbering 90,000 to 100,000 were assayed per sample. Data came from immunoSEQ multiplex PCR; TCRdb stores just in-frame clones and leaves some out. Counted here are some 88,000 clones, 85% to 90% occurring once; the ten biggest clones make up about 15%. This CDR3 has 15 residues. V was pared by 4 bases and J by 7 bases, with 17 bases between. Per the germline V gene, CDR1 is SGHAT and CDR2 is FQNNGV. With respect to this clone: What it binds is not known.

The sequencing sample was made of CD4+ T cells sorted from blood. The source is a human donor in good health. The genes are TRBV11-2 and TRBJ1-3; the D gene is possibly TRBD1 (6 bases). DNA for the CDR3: TGTGCCAGCAGCTGGCGGTCAGGGGATGAGAACACCATATATTTT. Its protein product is CASSWRSGDENTIYF.